This T cell receptor (beta chain) is drawn from a study of breast tumors, draining lymph nodes, adjacent tissues. Samples came from axillary lymph nodes draining the breast cancer. This CDR3 has 14 amino acids. Losses at the gene ends were 4 bases for V and 5 bases for J; bases not matched to a gene: 3. The V gene's germline CDR1 is MNHEY and CDR2 SVGAGI. One entry per CDR3 protein, called by TCRdb with MiXCR from the multiplex PCR reads. The data show about 80,000 distinct CDR3 sequences, with 15% to 20% seen just once and 2% to 2.5% held by the top ten. This clonotype came up many times. The sequencing sample was made of axillary lymph node tissue. The TCR originated in a female donor with breast cancer. Some clones in this sample may be carry-over from other donors' samples. The chain joins TRBV6-5 to TRBJ1-2; 11 nucleotides match TRBD1. Here the CDR3 reads CASSWGQGDYGYTF. The CDR3 DNA reads TGTGCCAGCAGTTGGGGACAGGGGGATTATGGCTACACCTTC.